The 25 T cell receptor beta chains listed next were all sequenced from one sample in a study of T cell responses to AZD1222 COVID-19 vaccine. Using immunoSEQ multiplex PCR, the repertoire was profiled, and TCRdb retains in-frame clones only, with some absent. The sample carries 99,000 or so clones, 82% recorded once. The sample consisted of peripheral blood, taken on day 0 of AZD1222 vaccination. The receptors derive from an adult in good health.

The V gene is TRBV3-1 (or the pseudogene TRBV3-2), the J gene TRBJ2-7; D may be TRBD2 (6 bases). This CDR3 region has 13 residues. Per the germline V gene, CDR1 is LGHDT and CDR2 is YNNKEL (reference sequence). V lost 6 bases, J lost 9 bases, and 18 bases lay in between. Here the CDR3 DNA reads TGTGCCAGCAGACAACAAATGAGCGGGTTGCAGTACTTC. Amino acid sequence: CASRQQMSGLQYF.

The chain carries TRBV19 and TRBJ1-1; 8 nucleotides align to TRBD1. This CDR3 spans 13 amino acids. The germline V gene has CDR1 LNHDA and CDR2 SQIVND (reference sequence). V dropped 6 bases and J dropped 5; count of bases not matched to a gene: 5. CDR3 coding DNA: TGTGCCAGTAGCTACAGGGACAGGACTGAAGCTTTCTTT. It specifies CASSYRDRTEAFF.

The rearrangement links TRBV16 to TRBJ2-3; 8 nucleotides match TRBD2. The germline CDR1 and CDR2 sequences are KGHSY and FQNENV. After removal of 4 bases from V and 4 bases from J, the junction contained 7 bases not matched to a gene. The CDR3 has 15 residues. The CDR3 is CASSPPGGGADTQYF. The DNA for the CDR3 is TGTGCCAGCAGCCCACCCGGGGGGGGTGCAGATACGCAGTATTTT.

The chain links TRBV3-1 (or the pseudogene TRBV3-2) to TRBJ1-5; TRBD1 is a possible D gene (5 bases). In germline, CDR1 is LGHDT, CDR2 YNNKEL (reference sequence). V dropped 2 bases and J dropped 0 bases, with 17 bases sitting between them. The CDR3 extends over 18 amino acids. CDR3 coding DNA: TGTGCCAGCAGCCAATCCCCAATTGGAGGGGTTAGCAATCAGCCCCAGCATTTT. It yields the protein CASSQSPIGGVSNQPQHF.

This sequence joins TRBV19 and TRBJ2-4; D not resolved. Trimming shortened V by 5 bases and J by 1 base, and 15 bases separated the two germline ends. Germline V gene sequence: CDR1 LNHDA, CDR2 SQIVND (reference sequence). The CDR3 loop spans 16 amino acids. This chain's CDR3 is CASSPTTSPAKNIQYF. The CDR3 bases are TGTGCCAGTAGTCCGACAACCAGCCCGGCCAAAAACATTCAGTACTTC.

The chain has TRBV4-2 and TRBJ1-3, with D hard to call. Trimming removed 0 bases at V and 2 bases at J, with 11 bases between. Germline V gene data show CDR1 as LGHNA and CDR2 as YNFKEQ. The CDR3 extends over 16 amino acids. This chain's CDR3 is CASSQESRGPGNTIYF. For the CDR3, the DNA is TGTGCCAGCAGCCAAGAGTCGCGTGGACCTGGAAACACCATATATTTT.

J is TRBJ2-1 and V is TRBV4-2, with 8 bases that match TRBD2. V gave up 4 bases and J gave up 4 bases; unmatched junction bases: 6. Germline values: CDR1 LGHNA, CDR2 YNFKEQ. The CDR3 runs to 15 residues. CDR3 amino acids: CASSPGRGAYNEQFF. Written as DNA, the CDR3 is TGTGCCAGCAGCCCGGGGCGGGGGGCATACAATGAGCAGTTCTTC.

This clone was recorded a few times. CDR3 bases: TGCGCCAGCAGCCAAGGACCGGGACAGAAAATCACAGATACGCAGTATTTT. The encoded protein is CASSQGPGQKITDTQYF. This sequence joins TRBV4-1 and TRBJ2-3, with 7 bases matching TRBD1. CDR3 size: 17 residues. Germline V gene data show CDR1 as MGHRA and CDR2 as YSYEKL. V dropped 1 base and J dropped 2; count of bases not matched to a gene: 9.

This chain links TRBV5-1 with TRBJ1-3; 9 nucleotides line up with TRBD1. There are 17 residues in the CDR3. CDR1 SGHRS and CDR2 YFSETQ come from the germline V gene. V gave up 0 bases and J gave up 8 bases; unmatched junction bases: 12. CDR3 nucleotide sequence: TGCGCCAGCAGCTTGGAAGGACAGGGGATTGGTACGGACACCATATATTTT. This gives the protein CASSLEGQGIGTDTIYF.

The V and J genes are TRBV2 and TRBJ1-1; D is undetermined. CDR1 and CDR2 from the germline V gene are SNHLY and FYNNEI. V dropped 4 bases and J dropped 1 base, with 7 bases sitting between them. This CDR3 spans 13 amino acids. DNA for the CDR3: TGTGCCAGCAGTGTAGCGCGGAACACTGAAGCTTTCTTT. Residues: CASSVARNTEAFF.

Comments on this clone: The sample holds other DNA sequences that translate to the same CDR3. This chain links TRBV12-3 or TRBV12-4 with TRBJ1-2, with D possibly matching TRBD1 (6 bases). The CDR3 length is 13 residues. The germline V and J ends were trimmed by 2 bases and 7 bases, with 11 bases remaining between them. CDR3 region: CASSLSQGTGYTF. DNA of the CDR3: TGTGCCAGCAGTTTATCTCAGGGGACTGGCTACACCTTC.

This clone was counted a few times. The chain couples TRBV21-1 to TRBJ2-1. TRBV21-1 is termed a pseudogene. CDR3 length equals 14 residues. The CDR3 protein is CASSTMDRNNEQFF. DNA for the CDR3: TGTGCCAGCAGCACAATGGACCGGAACAATGAGCAGTTCTTC.

The table lists this clone with a few counts. The gene calls are TRBV10-3 and TRBJ2-7; D may correspond to TRBD1 or TRBD2 (5 bases each). The CDR3 length is 16 residues. V was shortened by 6 bases and J by 5 bases, with 23 bases between the two germline ends. CDR1 ENHRY and CDR2 SYGVKD come from the germline V gene. CDR3 loop: CAIRSSSGAGLHEQYF. In nucleotides, the CDR3 is TGTGCCATCAGGTCCTCCTCCGGGGCTGGTCTCCACGAGCAGTACTTC.

This clone was detected once. The chain recombines TRBV25-1 with TRBJ1-3; 10 bases agree with TRBD1. V dropped 6 bases and J dropped 8; count of bases not matched to a gene: 7. Per germline, CDR1 MGHDK and CDR2 SYGVNS. CDR3 size: 14 residues. The CDR3 coding sequence is TGTGCCAGCAGCCGGGACAGGGGAAGGGACACCATATATTTT. Residues: CASSRDRGRDTIYF. The full variable domain, completed using reference TRBV25-1 and TRBJ1-3, is EADIYQTPRYLVIGTGKKITLECSQTMGHDKMYWYQQDPGMELHLIHYSYGVNSTEKGDLSSESTVSRIRTEHFPLTLESARPSHTSQYLCASSRDRGRDTIYFGEGSWLTVV.

V gene TRBV7-6 combines with J gene TRBJ1-2; D might be TRBD1 (6 bases). The V and J ends lost 1 base and 5 bases respectively, with 8 bases between them. The CDR3 runs to 13 residues. Per germline, CDR1 SGHVS and CDR2 FNYEAQ. The CDR3 loop is CASSLEGGYGYTF. The CDR3 DNA follows: TGTGCCAGCAGCTTAGAAGGGGGGTATGGCTACACCTTC.

This chain links TRBV18 with TRBJ2-1, with 10 nucleotides matching TRBD1. The germline gives CDR1 KGHSH, CDR2 LQKENI. CDR3 size: 18 residues. J gave up 0 bases and V 3 bases, and 8 bases lay outside the gene matches. CDR3 coding DNA: TGTGCCAGCTCACCGGGGACAGGGGCAGTCGGCTCCTACAATGAGCAGTTCTTC. Its translation: CASSPGTGAVGSYNEQFF.

V and J are TRBV6-6 and TRBJ2-2, with D perhaps TRBD2 (7 bases). Germline V gives CDR1 MNHNY, CDR2 SVGAGI (reference sequence). The CDR3 has 16 amino acids. Trimming cost V 2 bases and J 6 bases, with 16 bases left between them. The CDR3 reads CASSYPPRGAAGELFF. The DNA of the CDR3 is TGTGCCAGCAGTTACCCCCCCCGGGGGGCGGCCGGGGAGCTGTTTTTT.

The CDR3 region has the DNA TGTGCCAGCAGCGGTCCGGGGAGGGTTTCCGAAGCTTTCTTT. Protein sequence: CASSGPGRVSEAFF. This chain uses TRBV5-6 with TRBJ1-1, with unresolved D. CDR1 and CDR2 from the germline V gene are SGHDT and YYEEEE. The V gene lost 4 bases and the J gene lost 8 bases, with 18 bases spanning the gap. The CDR3 is 14 amino acids. The variable domain in full, completed from reference TRBV5-6 and TRBJ1-1, reads DAGVTQSPTHLIKTRGQQVTLRCSPKSGHDTVSWYQQALGQGPQFIFQYYEEEERQRGNFPDRFSGHQFPNYSSELNVNALLLGDSALYLCASSGPGRVSEAFFGQGTRLTVV.

The V gene is TRBV5-4, the J gene TRBJ1-5, with unresolved D. V shed 1 base and J shed 6 bases, with 8 bases lying between them. Germline V lookup: CDR1 SGHNT, CDR2 YYREEE (reference sequence). The CDR3 loop spans 13 amino acids. The CDR3 nucleotides read TGTGCCAGCAGCTTGTCCGTGGGTCAGCCCCAGCATTTT. This sequence encodes CASSLSVGQPQHF.

The chain links TRBV18 to TRBJ1-3; D ambiguous. V lost 2 bases and J 2 bases, leaving 1 base between the germline ends. The V gene's germline CDR1 is KGHSH and CDR2 LQKENI. CDR3 length: 12 amino acids. The CDR3 sequence is CASSPAGNTIYF. The CDR3 DNA reads TGTGCCAGCTCACCAGCTGGAAACACCATATATTTT.

This chain uses TRBV19 with TRBJ2-2; TRBD1 might be the D (5 bases). The CDR3 loop spans 14 amino acids. V was pared by 3 bases and J by 6 bases, with 11 bases between. Germline CDR1 LNHDA, CDR2 SQIVND (reference sequence). The CDR3 is CASSISRVAGELFF. DNA for the CDR3: TGTGCCAGTAGTATCTCCAGGGTAGCCGGGGAGCTGTTTTTT. Full variable domain (outside the CDR3, taken from reference TRBV19 and TRBJ2-2): DGGITQSPKYLFRKEGQNVTLSCEQNLNHDAMYWYRQDPGQGLRLIYYSQIVNDFQKGDIAEGYSVSREKKESFPLTVTSAQKNPTAFYLCASSISRVAGELFFGEGSRLTVL.

This chain uses TRBV27 with TRBJ1-5, with no clear D. In germline, CDR1 is MNHEY, CDR2 SMNVEV (reference sequence). The V end lost 3 bases, the J end lost 7 bases, and 16 bases lay between the germline ends. The CDR3 is 15 residues long. The CDR3 bases are TGTGCCAGCAGTTTTCTCGGATTATCGGGACAGCCCCAGCATTTT. Protein product: CASSFLGLSGQPQHF.

The rearrangement uses TRBV7-9 and TRBJ1-2; D remains unclear. The CDR3 spans 12 residues. V was pared by 1 base and J by 5 bases, with 5 bases between. Per germline, CDR1 SEHNR and CDR2 FQNEAQ (reference sequence). The CDR3 spells CASSLGVYGYTF. CDR3 bases: TGTGCCAGCAGCTTAGGGGTTTATGGCTACACCTTC.

This clone has just one count. This rearrangement joins TRBV25-1 to TRBJ2-2; no firm D call. This CDR3 has 13 amino acids. Germline lookup yields CDR1 MGHDK and CDR2 SYGVNS. V was trimmed by 4 bases and J by 3 bases, leaving 6 bases between them. The DNA of the CDR3 is TGTGCCAGCAGTGGCCGGGACACCGGGGAGCTGTTTTTT. Encoded protein: CASSGRDTGELFF.

The chain uses TRBV7-2 and TRBJ1-1, with 12 bases identical to TRBD1. J lost 4 bases, V lost 5 bases, and 8 bases had no gene match. Germline CDR1 and CDR2: SGHTA and FQGNSA. The CDR3 loop spans 16 amino acids. CDR3 amino acids: CASSTSGTGGFTEAFF. The DNA for the CDR3 is TGTGCCAGCAGCACGTCCGGGACAGGGGGCTTCACTGAAGCTTTCTTT.